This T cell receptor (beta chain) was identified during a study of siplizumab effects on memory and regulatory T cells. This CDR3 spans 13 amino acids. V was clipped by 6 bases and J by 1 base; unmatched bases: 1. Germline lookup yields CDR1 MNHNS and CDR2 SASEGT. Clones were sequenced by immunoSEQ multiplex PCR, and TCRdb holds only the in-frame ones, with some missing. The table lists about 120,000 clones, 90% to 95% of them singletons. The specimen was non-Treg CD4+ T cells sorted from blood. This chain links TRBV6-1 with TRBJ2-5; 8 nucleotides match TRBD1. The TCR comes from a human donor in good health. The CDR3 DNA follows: TGTGCCAGCAGAGACAGGGGCCAAGAGACCCAGTACTTC. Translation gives CASRDRGQETQYF.